Listed here are 24 T cell receptor beta chains from one sample, sequenced in a study of cytomegalovirus exposure and HLA in healthy donors. The PCR had 60 Vbeta and 13 Jbeta primers. Data came from immunoSEQ multiplex PCR; TCRdb stores just in-frame clones and leaves some out. Of about 120,000 clones in the sample, roughly 80% are singletons; the top ten hold approximately 1.5%. Material: PBMCs. These receptors all come from a woman aged 18-35 years in good health and CMV-seronegative.

V and J are TRBV28 and TRBJ1-1; 8 positions agree with TRBD1. V dropped 3 bases and J dropped 3; count of bases not matched to a gene: 9. This CDR3 comprises 16 residues. Germline assignment: CDR1 MDHEN and CDR2 SYDVKM. The CDR3 protein is CASSFPLDREHTEAFF. CDR3 nucleotides: TGTGCCAGCAGTTTCCCGTTGGACAGGGAACACACTGAAGCTTTCTTT.

A remark on this clone: The junction and the germline gene differ at one end; a read error may be behind it. This chain connects TRBV7-9 to TRBJ2-7; 8 bases align to TRBD1. Germline-derived CDR1 and CDR2 are SEHNR and FQNEAQ (reference sequence). The CDR3 sequence is 14 residues long. The CDR3 loop reads CSSIPRTGPYEQYF. The CDR3 nucleotides read TGTTCCAGCATCCCCCGGACAGGGCCCTACGAGCAGTACTTC.

The chain joins TRBV15 to TRBJ2-1; 7 positions match TRBD1. This CDR3 is built from 16 residues. V shed 3 bases and J 9 bases; nucleotides not matched to a gene: 14. Germline CDR1 is LNHNV and CDR2 is YYDKDF (reference sequence). The CDR3 DNA is TGTGCCACCAGCAGGGCTGACAGAGGGGGCTGGGGTGAGCAGTTCTTC. It yields the protein CATSRADRGGWGEQFF.

The V and J genes are TRBV29-1 and TRBJ2-4; perhaps TRBD1 as D (6 bases). This CDR3 is 13 amino acids long. V dropped 7 bases and J dropped 9 bases, with 19 bases sitting between them. CDR1 is SQVTM and CDR2 is ANQGSEA in the germline V gene. CDR3 region: CSAYQGGSGIQYF. The CDR3 bases are TGCAGCGCTTACCAAGGGGGATCGGGCATTCAGTACTTC.

This clone has just a few counts. This chain uses TRBV19 with TRBJ1-2, with a tentative D call TRBD1 (6 bases). CDR3 length equals 15 residues. Trimming removed 5 bases from V and 0 bases from J, with 13 bases in between. Germline loops: CDR1 LNHDA, CDR2 SQIVND (reference sequence). The CDR3 nucleotides are TGTGCCAGTAGTCCATGGACAGCCTCTAACTATGGCTACACCTTC. Protein product: CASSPWTASNYGYTF.

V and J are TRBV25-1 and TRBJ1-2, with unresolved D. The germline V and J ends were trimmed by 1 base and 6 bases, with 12 bases remaining between them. Germline CDR1 MGHDK, CDR2 SYGVNS. The CDR3 extends over 14 amino acids. The CDR3 loop reads CASSELRGSHGYTF. The CDR3 coding sequence is TGTGCCAGCAGTGAATTACGAGGGAGTCATGGCTACACCTTC.

This chain connects TRBV11-1 to TRBJ2-7, with 10 bases matching TRBD1. From germline, CDR1 is SGHAT and CDR2 FQDESV (reference sequence). This CDR3 spans 15 amino acids. J was trimmed by 7 bases and V by 6 bases; bases with no gene match: 12. CDR3 loop: CASSPERQGAGEQYF. The DNA for the CDR3 is TGTGCCAGCAGTCCAGAACGACAGGGGGCTGGGGAGCAGTACTTC. The whole variable domain, filled in from reference TRBV11-1 and TRBJ2-7, reads EAEVAQSPRYKITEKSQAVAFWCDPISGHATLYWYRQILGQGPELLVQFQDESVVDDSQLPKDRFSAERLKGVDSTLKIQPAELGDSAMYLCASSPERQGAGEQYFGPGTRLTVT.

The chain carries TRBV7-2 and TRBJ1-2; 10 positions agree with TRBD1. CDR1 is SGHTA and CDR2 is FQGNSA in the germline V gene. J gave up 7 bases and V 5 bases, and 7 bases lay outside the gene matches. The CDR3 loop spans 14 amino acids. CDR3 region: CASSLGTGEGGYTF. The DNA of the CDR3 is TGTGCCAGCAGCCTCGGGACAGGGGAGGGTGGCTACACCTTC.

The rearrangement joins TRBV11-2 to TRBJ2-3, with 14 bases aligning to TRBD2. V gave up 6 bases and J gave up 6 bases; unmatched junction bases: 8. The CDR3 spans 16 residues. The V gene's germline CDR1 is SGHAT and CDR2 FQNNGV. The CDR3 DNA reads TGTGCCAGCAGATCCGGACTAGCGGGAGGTTTTGATACGCAGTATTTT. Translated: CASRSGLAGGFDTQYF.

This rearrangement joins TRBV7-9 to TRBJ1-1; 9 nucleotides agree with TRBD1. The CDR3 consists of 17 residues. The V gene's germline CDR1 is SEHNR and CDR2 FQNEAQ (reference sequence). Germline trimming cut 5 bases from V and 3 bases from J; bases unmatched to any gene: 13. This CDR3 reads CASSDNRGREEDTEAFF. DNA for the CDR3: TGTGCCAGCAGCGATAACAGGGGGCGCGAAGAGGACACTGAAGCTTTCTTT.

This rearrangement joins TRBV19 to TRBJ1-1; 10 bases match TRBD1. Germline V gene sequence: CDR1 LNHDA, CDR2 SQIVND (reference sequence). The CDR3 runs 13 residues. The CDR3 sequence: CGTGQGKNTEAFF. The CDR3 DNA follows: TGTGGGACGGGACAGGGGAAGAACACTGAAGCTTTCTTT.

The rearrangement uses TRBV6-5 and TRBJ1-4; D unclear. The CDR3 runs to 11 residues. CDR1 and CDR2 from the germline V gene are MNHEY and SVGAGI. V lost 6 bases to trimming and J lost 5 bases, with 4 bases between them. CDR3 loop: CASRRNEKLFF. DNA for the CDR3: TGTGCCAGCAGGAGAAATGAAAAACTGTTTTTT.

The chain uses TRBV6-6 and TRBJ1-3, with a tentative D call TRBD1 (5 bases). The germline V gene encodes CDR1 MNHNY and CDR2 SVGAGI (reference sequence). The germline V and J ends were trimmed by 4 bases and 2 bases, with 15 bases remaining between them. The length of the CDR3 is 16 residues. The CDR3 DNA sequence: TGTGCCAGCAGTTTAGACGGATTGGACACTGGAAACACCATATATTTT. Translated, it gives CASSLDGLDTGNTIYF.

The chain uses TRBV7-2 and TRBJ2-7, with unresolved D. CDR1 and CDR2 (germline): SGHTA, FQGNSA. Trimming stripped 2 bases from V and 3 bases from J, with 8 bases between. The CDR3 is 13 residues long. The CDR3 sequence is CASSLNRHYEQYF. The CDR3 region has the DNA TGTGCCAGCAGCTTAAATCGACACTACGAGCAGTACTTC.

This clone was seen a few times. The chain carries TRBV15 and TRBJ1-3; 7 bases fit TRBD1. There are 13 residues in the CDR3. The V gene's germline CDR1 is LNHNV and CDR2 YYDKDF (reference sequence). Unmatched junction bases numbered 9, after V lost 0 bases and J lost 16 bases. The CDR3 DNA is TGTGCCACCAGCAGAGATAGTGAGGGGGCTGTCTATTTT. Translation gives CATSRDSEGAVYF.

Notes on this clone: The same CDR3 is also encoded by other DNA sequences in this sample. This sequence joins TRBV29-1 and TRBJ2-7, with D possibly being TRBD1 (6 bases). Between the trimmed V and J ends, which lost 4 bases and 2 bases, there was a span of 9 bases. Per germline, CDR1 SQVTM and CDR2 ANQGSEA. The CDR3 has 12 residues. In DNA, the CDR3 is TGCAGCGTTGTCAGGGGCCCCTACGAGCAGTACTTC. As protein: CSVVRGPYEQYF.

The chain carries TRBV11-3 and TRBJ2-1; TRBD2 matches at 9 bases. The CDR3 has 17 residues. CDR1 is SGHNT and CDR2 is YENEEA in the germline V gene. V lost 6 bases, J lost 1 base, and 10 bases stayed unmatched. CDR3 in DNA: TGTGCCAGCAGAGATTCTAGCGGGGTGGGGTCCTACAATGAGCAGTTCTTC. Translated: CASRDSSGVGSYNEQFF.

The chain uses TRBV25-1 and TRBJ2-2; 8 bases agree with TRBD2. In germline, CDR1 is MGHDK, CDR2 SYGVNS. V lost 1 base, J lost 7 bases, and 2 bases stayed unmatched. This CDR3 contains 14 residues. The CDR3 is CASSEFGTSGELFF. Written as DNA, the CDR3 is TGTGCCAGCAGTGAATTCGGGACTAGCGGGGAGCTGTTTTTT.

J is TRBJ1-2 and V is TRBV6-1; 10 nucleotides align to TRBD1. The CDR3 loop spans 17 amino acids. V gave up 4 bases and J gave up 4 bases; unmatched junction bases: 12. Germline-derived CDR1 and CDR2 are MNHNS and SASEGT. The DNA for the CDR3 is TGTGCCAGCAGTGGGGACAGGGGTGTTGCAGGCTCCTATGGCTACACCTTC. Translating gives CASSGDRGVAGSYGYTF.

This sequence joins TRBV30 and TRBJ1-2, with D perhaps TRBD1 (5 bases). Germline CDR1 and CDR2: GTSNPN and SVGIG (reference sequence). This CDR3 is 12 amino acids long. V gave up 2 bases and J gave up 8 bases, with 12 bases separating them. The CDR3 reads CAWSHGGGGYTF. In DNA, the CDR3 is TGTGCCTGGAGTCACGGGGGGGGAGGCTACACCTTC.

This clone has a handful of counts. V is TRBV18 and J is TRBJ2-7; 8 bases align to TRBD1. Germline loops: CDR1 KGHSH, CDR2 LQKENI. The CDR3 sequence is 19 residues long. The junction had 22 bases not matched to a gene; V was cut back by 5 bases and J by 4 bases. CDR3: CASSTLGGTGQKRSYEQYF. CDR3 nucleotide sequence: TGTGCCAGCTCAACTCTTGGGGGGACAGGCCAAAAAAGGTCTTACGAGCAGTACTTC.

CDR3 sequence reads: CASSLLADRPDTQYF. The CDR3 DNA reads as TGTGCCAGCAGTCTGCTAGCGGACCGCCCAGATACGCAGTATTTT. The chain is built from TRBV6-1 and TRBJ2-3; 7 bases match TRBD2. Trimming took 5 bases from V and 4 from J; bases not matched to a gene: 9. Germline V lookup: CDR1 MNHNS, CDR2 SASEGT. The CDR3 loop spans 15 amino acids.

About this clone: The junction and the germline gene differ at one end; a read error may be behind it. The chain uses TRBV11-1 and TRBJ2-1; D is perhaps TRBD2 (5 bases). The CDR3 totals 16 residues. Germline V gene lookup returns CDR1 SGHAT and CDR2 FQDESV (reference sequence). The CDR3 is CASSLAHGVAYAEQFF. CDR3 coding DNA: TGTGCCAGCAGCCTAGCCCACGGGGTGGCCTACGCTGAGCAGTTCTTC.

On this clone: Since the CDR3 does not end with the conserved phenylalanine or tryptophan, this likely comes from a read error. The chain is built from TRBV20-1 and TRBJ1-2; D is unclear. This CDR3 has 11 residues. The germline V and J ends were trimmed by 5 bases and 8 bases, with 12 bases remaining between them. Germline V lookup: CDR1 DFQATT, CDR2 SNEGSKA (reference sequence). CDR3 coding DNA: TGCAGTGCTGCCAGGCAAGAAGGCTACACCCTC. Its protein is CSAARQEGYTL.